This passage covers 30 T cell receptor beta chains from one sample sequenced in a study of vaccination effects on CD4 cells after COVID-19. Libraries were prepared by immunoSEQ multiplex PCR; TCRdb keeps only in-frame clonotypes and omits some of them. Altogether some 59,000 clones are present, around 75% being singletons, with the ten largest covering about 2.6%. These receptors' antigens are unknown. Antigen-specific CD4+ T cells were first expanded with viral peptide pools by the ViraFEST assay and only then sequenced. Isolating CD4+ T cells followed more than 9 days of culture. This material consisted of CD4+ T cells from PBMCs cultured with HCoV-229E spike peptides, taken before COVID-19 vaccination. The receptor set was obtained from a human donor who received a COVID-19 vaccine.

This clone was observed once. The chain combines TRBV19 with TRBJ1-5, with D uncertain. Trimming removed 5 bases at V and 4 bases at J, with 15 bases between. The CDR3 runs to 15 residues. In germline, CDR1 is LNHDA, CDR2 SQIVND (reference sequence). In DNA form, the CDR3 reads TGTGCCAGTAGTGTCCAGGATTTTATGAATCAGCCCCAGCATTTT. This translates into CASSVQDFMNQPQHF.

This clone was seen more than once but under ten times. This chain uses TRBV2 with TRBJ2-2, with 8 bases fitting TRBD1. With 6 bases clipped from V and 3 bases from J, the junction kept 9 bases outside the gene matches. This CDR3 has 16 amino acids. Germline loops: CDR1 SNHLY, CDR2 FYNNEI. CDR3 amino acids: CASRGVRGRYTGELFF. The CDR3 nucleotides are TGTGCCAGCAGGGGAGTCAGGGGGCGGTACACCGGGGAGCTGTTTTTT. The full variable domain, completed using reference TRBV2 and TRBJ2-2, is EPEVTQTPSHQVTQMGQEVILRCVPISNHLYFYWYRQILGQKVEFLVSFYNNEISEKSEIFDDQFSVERPDGSNFTLKIRSTKLEDSAMYFCASRGVRGRYTGELFFGEGSRLTVL.

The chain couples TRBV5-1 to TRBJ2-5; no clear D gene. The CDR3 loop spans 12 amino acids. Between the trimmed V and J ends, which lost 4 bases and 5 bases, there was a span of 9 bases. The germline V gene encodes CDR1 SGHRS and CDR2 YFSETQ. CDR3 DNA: TGCGCCAGCAGCATGCGGATGGAGACCCAGTACTTC. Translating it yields CASSMRMETQYF.

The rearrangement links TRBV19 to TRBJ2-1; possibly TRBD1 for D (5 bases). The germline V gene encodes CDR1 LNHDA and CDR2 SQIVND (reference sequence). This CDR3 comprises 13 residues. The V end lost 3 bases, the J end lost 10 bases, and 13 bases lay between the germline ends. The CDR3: CASSMGHGREQFF. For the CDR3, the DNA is TGTGCCAGTAGTATGGGGCATGGCCGCGAGCAGTTCTTC.

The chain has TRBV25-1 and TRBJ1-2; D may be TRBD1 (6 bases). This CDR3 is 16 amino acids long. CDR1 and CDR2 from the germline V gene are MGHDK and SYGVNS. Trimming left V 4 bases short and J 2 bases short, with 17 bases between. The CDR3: CASSAGAYRENYGYTF. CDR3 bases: TGTGCCAGCAGTGCCGGGGCCTACAGGGAAAACTATGGCTACACCTTC.

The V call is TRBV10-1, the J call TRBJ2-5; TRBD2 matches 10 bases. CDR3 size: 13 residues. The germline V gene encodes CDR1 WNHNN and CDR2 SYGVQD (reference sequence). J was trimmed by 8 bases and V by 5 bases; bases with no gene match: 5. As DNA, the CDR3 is TGCGCCAGCAGTATAGCTAGCGGGGGCACCCAGTACTTC. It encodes CASSIASGGTQYF.

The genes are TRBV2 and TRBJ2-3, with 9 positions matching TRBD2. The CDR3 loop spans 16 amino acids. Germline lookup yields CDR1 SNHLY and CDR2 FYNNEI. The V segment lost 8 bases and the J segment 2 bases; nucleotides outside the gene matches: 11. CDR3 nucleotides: TGTGCCAGCGGGGGCGGGGGGGCCATGAACACAGATACGCAGTATTTT. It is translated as CASGGGGAMNTDTQYF.

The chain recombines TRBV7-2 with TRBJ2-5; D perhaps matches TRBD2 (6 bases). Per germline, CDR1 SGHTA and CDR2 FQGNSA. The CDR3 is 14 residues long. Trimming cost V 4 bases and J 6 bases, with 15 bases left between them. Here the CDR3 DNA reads TGTGCCAGCAGCTCCAATCGGGACTCCCAGACCCAGTACTTC. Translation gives CASSSNRDSQTQYF.

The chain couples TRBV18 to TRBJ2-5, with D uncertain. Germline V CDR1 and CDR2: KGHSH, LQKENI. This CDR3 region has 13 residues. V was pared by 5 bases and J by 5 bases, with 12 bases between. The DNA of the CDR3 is TGTGCCAGCTCATACGGTTTGGGGGAGACCCAGTACTTC. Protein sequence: CASSYGLGETQYF.

CDR3 sequence: CASTRQGAVNIQYF. The CDR3, as DNA: TGTGCCAGCACCCGACAGGGGGCAGTGAACATTCAGTACTTC. This chain uses TRBV3-1 (or the pseudogene TRBV3-2) with TRBJ2-4, with TRBD1 matching 10 bases. The trim removed 7 bases at V and 7 bases at J, leaving 7 bases unmatched. Germline V gene data show CDR1 as LGHDT and CDR2 as YNNKEL (reference sequence). CDR3 length equals 14 residues.

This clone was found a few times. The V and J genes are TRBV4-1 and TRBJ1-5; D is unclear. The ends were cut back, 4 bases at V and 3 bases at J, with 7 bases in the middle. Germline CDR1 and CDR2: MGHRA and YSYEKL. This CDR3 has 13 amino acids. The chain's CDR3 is CASSRLINQPQHF. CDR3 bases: TGCGCCAGCAGCCGTCTCATCAATCAGCCCCAGCATTTT.

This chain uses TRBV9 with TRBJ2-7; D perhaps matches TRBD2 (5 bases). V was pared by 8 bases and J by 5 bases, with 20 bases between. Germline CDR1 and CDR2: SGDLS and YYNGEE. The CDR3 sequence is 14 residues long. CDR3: CARVHLTRNDEQYV. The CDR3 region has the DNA TGTGCCAGGGTCCACCTTACTAGGAACGACGAGCAGTACGTC.

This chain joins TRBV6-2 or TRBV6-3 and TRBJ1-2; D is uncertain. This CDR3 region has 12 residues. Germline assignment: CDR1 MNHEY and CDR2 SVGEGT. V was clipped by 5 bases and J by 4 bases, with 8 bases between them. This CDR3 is CASSISGYGYTF. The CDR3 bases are TGTGCCAGCAGTATCAGCGGCTATGGCTACACCTTC.

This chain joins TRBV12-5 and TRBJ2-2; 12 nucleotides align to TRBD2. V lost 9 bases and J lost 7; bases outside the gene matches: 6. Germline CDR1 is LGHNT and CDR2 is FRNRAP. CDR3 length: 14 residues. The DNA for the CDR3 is TGTGCTAGCGAGACTAGCGGGGGTGTCGGGGAGCTGTTTTTT. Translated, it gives CASETSGGVGELFF. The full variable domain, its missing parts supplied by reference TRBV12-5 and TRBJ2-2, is DARVTQTPRHKVTEMGQEVTMRCQPILGHNTVFWYRQTMMQGLELLAYFRNRAPLDDSGMPKDRFSAEMPDATLATLKIQPSEPRDSAVYFCASETSGGVGELFFGEGSRLTVL.

In DNA form, the CDR3 reads TGTGCCAGCAGATCCGGGACAGGGATAGAGGATACGCAGTATTTT. It is translated as CASRSGTGIEDTQYF. This chain joins TRBV6-6 and TRBJ2-3; 9 bases fit TRBD1. This CDR3 spans 15 amino acids. V dropped 6 bases and J dropped 6; count of bases not matched to a gene: 10. The germline CDR1 and CDR2 sequences are MNHNY and SVGAGI (reference sequence).

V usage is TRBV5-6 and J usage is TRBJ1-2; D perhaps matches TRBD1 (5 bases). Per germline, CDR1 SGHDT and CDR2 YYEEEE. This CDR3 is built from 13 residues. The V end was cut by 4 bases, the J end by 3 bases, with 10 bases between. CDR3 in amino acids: CASSTGTDYGYTF. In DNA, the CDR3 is TGTGCCAGCAGCACCGGGACGGACTATGGCTACACCTTC.

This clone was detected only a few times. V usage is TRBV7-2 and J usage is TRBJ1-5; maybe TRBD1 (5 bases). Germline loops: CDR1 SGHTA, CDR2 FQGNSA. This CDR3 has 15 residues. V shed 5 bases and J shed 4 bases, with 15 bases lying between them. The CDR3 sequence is CASSLDRTRNQPQHF. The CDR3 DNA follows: TGTGCCAGCAGCCTCGACAGAACACGAAATCAGCCCCAGCATTTT. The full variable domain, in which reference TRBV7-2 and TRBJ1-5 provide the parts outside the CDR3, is GAGVSQSPSNKVTEKGKDVELRCDPISGHTALYWYRQSLGQGLEFLIYFQGNSAPDKSGLPSDRFSAERTGGSVSTLTIQRTQQEDSAVYLCASSLDRTRNQPQHFGDGTRLSIL.

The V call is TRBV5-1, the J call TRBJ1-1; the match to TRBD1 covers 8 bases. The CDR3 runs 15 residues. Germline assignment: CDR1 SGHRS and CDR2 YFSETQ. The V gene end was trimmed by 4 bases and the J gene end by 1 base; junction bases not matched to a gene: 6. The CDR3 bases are TGCGCCAGCAGCACTTCAGGACAGGGGAACACTGAAGCTTTCTTT. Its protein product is CASSTSGQGNTEAFF.

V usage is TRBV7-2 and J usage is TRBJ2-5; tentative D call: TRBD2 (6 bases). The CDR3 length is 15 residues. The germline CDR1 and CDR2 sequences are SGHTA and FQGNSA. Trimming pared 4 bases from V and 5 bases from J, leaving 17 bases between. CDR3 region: CASSSRSGTGETQYF. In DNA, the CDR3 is TGTGCCAGCAGCTCCCGTAGCGGCACTGGGGAGACCCAGTACTTC.

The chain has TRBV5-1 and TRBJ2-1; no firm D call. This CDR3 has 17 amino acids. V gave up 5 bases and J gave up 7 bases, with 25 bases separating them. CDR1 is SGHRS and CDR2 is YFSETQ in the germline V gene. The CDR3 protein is CASRAQTSFAERNEQFF. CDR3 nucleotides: TGCGCCAGCAGAGCCCAAACCTCTTTCGCCGAGAGGAATGAGCAGTTCTTC.

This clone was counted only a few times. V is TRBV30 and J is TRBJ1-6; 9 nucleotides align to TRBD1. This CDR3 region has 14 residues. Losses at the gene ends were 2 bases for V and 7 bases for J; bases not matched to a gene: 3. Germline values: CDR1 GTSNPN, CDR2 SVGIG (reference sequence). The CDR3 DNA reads TGTGCCTGGAGTCGGGACAGGGACAATTCACCCCTCCACTTT. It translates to CAWSRDRDNSPLHF.

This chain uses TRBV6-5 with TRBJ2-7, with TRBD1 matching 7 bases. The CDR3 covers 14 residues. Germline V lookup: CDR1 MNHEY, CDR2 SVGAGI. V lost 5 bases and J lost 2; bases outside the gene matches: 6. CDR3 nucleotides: TGTGCCAGCAGTCGGACAGGCGTTACCTACGAGCAGTACGTC. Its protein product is CASSRTGVTYEQYV.

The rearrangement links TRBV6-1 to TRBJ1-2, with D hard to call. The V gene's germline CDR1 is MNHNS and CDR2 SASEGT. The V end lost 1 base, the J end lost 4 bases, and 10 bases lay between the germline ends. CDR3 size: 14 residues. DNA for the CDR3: TGTGCCAGCAGTGAAGGCGGAGTCACCTATGGCTACACCTTC. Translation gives CASSEGGVTYGYTF.

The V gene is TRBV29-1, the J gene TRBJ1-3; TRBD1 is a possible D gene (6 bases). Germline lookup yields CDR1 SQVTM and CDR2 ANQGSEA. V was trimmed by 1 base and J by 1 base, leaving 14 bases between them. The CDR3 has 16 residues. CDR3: CSVEGGWDTSGNTIYF. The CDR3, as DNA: TGCAGCGTTGAAGGAGGGTGGGACACTTCTGGAAACACCATATATTTT.

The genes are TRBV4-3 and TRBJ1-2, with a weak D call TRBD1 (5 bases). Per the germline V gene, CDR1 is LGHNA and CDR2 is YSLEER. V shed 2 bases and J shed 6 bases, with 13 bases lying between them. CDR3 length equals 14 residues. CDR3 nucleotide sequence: TGCGCCAGCAGCCAAAGAGGGACGGCCAATGGCTACACCTTC. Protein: CASSQRGTANGYTF.

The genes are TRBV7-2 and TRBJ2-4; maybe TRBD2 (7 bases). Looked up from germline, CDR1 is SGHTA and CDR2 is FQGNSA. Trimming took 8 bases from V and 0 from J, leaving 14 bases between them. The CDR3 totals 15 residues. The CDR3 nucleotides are TGTGCCAGCCGGGGGGCAGGGAGAGCCAAAAACATTCAGTACTTC. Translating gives CASRGAGRAKNIQYF.

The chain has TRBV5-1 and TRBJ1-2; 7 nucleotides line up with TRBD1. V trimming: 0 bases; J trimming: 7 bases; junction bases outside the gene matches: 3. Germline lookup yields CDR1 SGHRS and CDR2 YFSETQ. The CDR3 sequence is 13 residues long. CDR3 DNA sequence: TGCGCCAGCAGCTTGGCCAGGGGGTTTGGCTACACCTTC. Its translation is CASSLARGFGYTF. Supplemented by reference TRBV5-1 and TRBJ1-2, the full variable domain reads KAGVTQTPRYLIKTRGQQVTLSCSPISGHRSVSWYQQTPGQGLQFLFEYFSETQRNKGNFPGRFSGRQFSNSRSEMNVSTLELGDSALYLCASSLARGFGYTFGSGTRLTVV.

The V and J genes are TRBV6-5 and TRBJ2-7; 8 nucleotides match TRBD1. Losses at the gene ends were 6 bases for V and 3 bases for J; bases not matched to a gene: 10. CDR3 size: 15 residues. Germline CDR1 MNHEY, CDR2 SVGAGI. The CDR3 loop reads CASSPQGAKRYEQYV. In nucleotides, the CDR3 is TGTGCCAGCAGCCCCCAGGGGGCCAAGCGCTACGAGCAGTACGTC.

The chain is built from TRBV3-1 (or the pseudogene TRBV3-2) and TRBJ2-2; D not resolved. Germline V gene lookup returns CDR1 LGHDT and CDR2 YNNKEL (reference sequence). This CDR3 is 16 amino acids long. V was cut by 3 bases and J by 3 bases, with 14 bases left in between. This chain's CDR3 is CASSHYSVGYTGELFF. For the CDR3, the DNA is TGTGCCAGCAGCCATTACTCCGTGGGGTACACCGGGGAGCTGTTTTTT.

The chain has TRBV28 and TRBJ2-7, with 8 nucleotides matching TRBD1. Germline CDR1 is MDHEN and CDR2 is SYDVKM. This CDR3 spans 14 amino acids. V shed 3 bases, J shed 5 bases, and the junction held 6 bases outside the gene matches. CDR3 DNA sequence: TGTGCCAGCAGTTTCCAGGACAGGGTCCACGAGCAGTACGTC. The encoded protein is CASSFQDRVHEQYV.